This passage covers 13 T cell receptor beta chains from one sample sequenced in a study of beta chain features in type 1 diabetes. TCRB transcripts that were expressed got sequenced, as all of the isolated RNA had been reverse transcribed. The data were produced by immunoSEQ multiplex PCR, yet TCRdb's version contains in-frame clones alone and is incomplete. Among approximately 140,000 clones listed, roughly 53% were seen once. Source material: Tregs from blood. The source of these receptors is a man younger than 35 in good health.

The rearrangement links TRBV28 to TRBJ2-7, with 8 bases aligning to TRBD1. Germline-derived CDR1 and CDR2 are MDHEN and SYDVKM. The CDR3 sequence is 15 residues long. V trimming: 1 base; J trimming: 4 bases; junction bases outside the gene matches: 6. The CDR3: CASSLSRGRAYEQYF. CDR3 bases: TGTGCCAGCAGTTTATCCAGGGGGCGAGCGTACGAGCAGTACTTC.

This clone was seen a handful of times. V gene TRBV6-1 combines with J gene TRBJ1-5, with TRBD1 matching 8 bases. The CDR3 has 15 residues. CDR1 is MNHNS and CDR2 is SASEGT in the germline V gene. Unmatched junction bases numbered 3, after V lost 3 bases and J lost 2 bases. DNA for the CDR3: TGTGCCAGCAGTGACGAGGACAGGGGCAATCAGCCCCAGCATTTT. It encodes CASSDEDRGNQPQHF.

The chain carries TRBV18 and TRBJ2-7, with TRBD2 matching over 10 bases. This CDR3 has 15 amino acids. Per the germline V gene, CDR1 is KGHSH and CDR2 is LQKENI. V shed 6 bases and J 0 bases; nucleotides not matched to a gene: 5. The CDR3: CASSLTSGASYEQYF. The CDR3 DNA reads as TGTGCCAGCTCCCTTACTAGCGGGGCCTCCTACGAGCAGTACTTC.

This chain uses TRBV10-3 with TRBJ2-3, with a possible D match to TRBD1 (6 bases). Germline V gene data show CDR1 as ENHRY and CDR2 as SYGVKD. V gave up 10 bases and J gave up 4 bases, with 18 bases separating them. The CDR3 extends over 14 amino acids. The DNA of the CDR3 is TGTGCCACCACGAGTCAGGGGCCCCCAGATACGCAGTATTTT. Its translation: CATTSQGPPDTQYF.

The chain links TRBV10-2 to TRBJ2-5, with 12 bases aligning to TRBD1. Per the germline V gene, CDR1 is WSHSY and CDR2 is SAAADI. V lost 3 bases to trimming and J lost 5 bases; unmatched junction nucleotides: 10. This CDR3 is built from 17 residues. In nucleotides, the CDR3 is TGCGCCAGCAGTGATCCTGCCGGGACAGGGGGCGGGGAGACCCAGTACTTC. Translation gives CASSDPAGTGGGETQYF.

The table lists this clone with a few counts. V is TRBV10-3 and J is TRBJ2-2; perhaps TRBD1 as D (5 bases). CDR3 length equals 13 residues. Trimming stripped 6 bases from V and 1 base from J, with 6 bases between. Germline loops: CDR1 ENHRY, CDR2 SYGVKD. CDR3 loop: CAIRQVNTGELFF. CDR3 nucleotide sequence: TGTGCCATCAGACAGGTGAACACCGGGGAGCTGTTTTTT.

This clone has a handful of counts. The V call is TRBV2, the J call TRBJ2-7, with 10 nucleotides matching TRBD2. The V and J ends lost 2 bases and 3 bases, in that order; junction bases with no gene match: 7. The CDR3 runs 16 residues. Per germline, CDR1 SNHLY and CDR2 FYNNEI. The CDR3 nucleotides read TGTGCCAGCAGTGAATTAAAAGCGGGAGGGGACTACGAGCAGTACTTC. It codes for CASSELKAGGDYEQYF.

This chain connects TRBV12-5 to TRBJ1-2; D unresolved. Trimming pared 0 bases from V and 4 bases from J, leaving 12 bases between. Germline V lookup: CDR1 LGHNT, CDR2 FRNRAP. The CDR3 has 15 residues. CDR3 loop: CASGLVREGSYGYTF. Written as DNA, the CDR3 is TGTGCTAGTGGTTTGGTACGGGAGGGCTCCTATGGCTACACCTTC.

This clone was counted a few times. The V and J genes are TRBV7-2 and TRBJ1-1; D gene uncertain. The CDR3 loop spans 13 amino acids. From germline, CDR1 is SGHTA and CDR2 FQGNSA. Trimming cost V 2 bases and J 5 bases, with 9 bases left between them. This CDR3 is CASSLNSVTEAFF. CDR3 in DNA: TGTGCCAGCAGCTTAAATTCAGTTACTGAAGCTTTCTTT.

V gene TRBV19 combines with J gene TRBJ2-1, with TRBD2 matching over 9 bases. There are 17 residues in the CDR3. Germline trimming cut 4 bases from V and 7 bases from J; bases unmatched to any gene: 14. The germline V gene encodes CDR1 LNHDA and CDR2 SQIVND (reference sequence). In DNA, the CDR3 is TGTGCCAGTAGTAAATCAGCTAGCGGGATGTTCAGTAATGAGCAGTTCTTC. Translating it yields CASSKSASGMFSNEQFF.

This clone was counted a few times. The chain combines TRBV7-2 with TRBJ1-1; perhaps TRBD1 as D (5 bases). Per the germline V gene, CDR1 is SGHTA and CDR2 is FQGNSA. The CDR3 is 14 residues long. V lost 4 bases to trimming and J lost 7 bases, with 16 bases between them. The CDR3 spells CASSSRMGRIEAFF. The CDR3 DNA is TGTGCCAGCAGCTCGCGAATGGGGCGGATTGAAGCTTTCTTT.

V gene TRBV6-5 combines with J gene TRBJ2-1, with 10 positions matching TRBD2. The germline CDR1 and CDR2 sequences are MNHEY and SVGAGI. With 6 bases clipped from V and 8 bases from J, the junction kept 7 bases outside the gene matches. The CDR3 runs 14 residues. CDR3 sequence: CASRASGSTHEQFF. CDR3 DNA: TGTGCCAGCAGGGCTAGCGGGAGCACCCATGAGCAGTTCTTC.

The gene calls are TRBV6-4 and TRBJ2-7; tentatively, D is TRBD2 (5 bases). Trimming cost V 4 bases and J 0 bases, with 7 bases left between them. The CDR3 length is 13 residues. CDR1 is MRHNA and CDR2 is SNTAGT in the germline V gene. Here the CDR3 DNA reads TGTGCCAGCAGTGGAGGGATCTCCTACGAGCAGTACTTC. Its protein is CASSGGISYEQYF.